The sequence of this TCR beta chain was determined in a study of blood T cells in healthy people across ages. Study results and caveats: Naive T cell percentage showed a strong correlation with TCR beta diversity.

Looked up from germline, CDR1 is DFQATT and CDR2 is SNEGSKA (reference sequence). The CDR3 spans 14 residues. With 3 bases removed from V and 1 base from J, the gap between germline ends came to 12 bases. Primed by a sample-barcoded 5' primer and a J-beta primer mix, a second PCR proceeded for about 6 to 11 cycles. A tag from a template-switch adaptor with 12 random nucleotides marked each cDNA molecule. TCRdb ran MiXCR on the 5' RACE reads and lists one entry per CDR3 protein. The repertoire includes 650,000 to 800,000 distinct CDR3 sequences, around 45% of them detected once, and about 21% sits in the top ten. About this clonotype itself: Its antigen is not identified.

This sequence joins TRBV20-1 and TRBJ1-1, with a possible D match to TRBD1 (6 bases). This clonotype was sampled from a man aged 55 to 70 in good health. Source material: blood. CDR3 in DNA: TGCAGTGCTAGGCGACAGGCGACGAACACTGAAGCTTTCTTT. This sequence encodes CSARRQATNTEAFF.